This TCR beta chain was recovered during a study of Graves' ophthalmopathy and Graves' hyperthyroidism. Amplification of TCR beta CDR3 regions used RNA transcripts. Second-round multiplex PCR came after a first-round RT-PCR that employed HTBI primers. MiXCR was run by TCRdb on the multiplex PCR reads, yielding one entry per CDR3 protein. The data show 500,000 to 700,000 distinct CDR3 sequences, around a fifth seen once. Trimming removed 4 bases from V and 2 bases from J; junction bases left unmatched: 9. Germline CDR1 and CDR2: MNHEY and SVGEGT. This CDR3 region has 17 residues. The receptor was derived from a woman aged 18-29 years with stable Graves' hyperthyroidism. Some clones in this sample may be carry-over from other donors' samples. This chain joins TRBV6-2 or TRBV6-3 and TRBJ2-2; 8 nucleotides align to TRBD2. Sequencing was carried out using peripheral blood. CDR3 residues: CASSSRGGTLNTGELFF. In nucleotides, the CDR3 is TGTGCCAGCAGTTCTCGGGGGGGGACTCTCAACACCGGGGAGCTGTTTTTT.